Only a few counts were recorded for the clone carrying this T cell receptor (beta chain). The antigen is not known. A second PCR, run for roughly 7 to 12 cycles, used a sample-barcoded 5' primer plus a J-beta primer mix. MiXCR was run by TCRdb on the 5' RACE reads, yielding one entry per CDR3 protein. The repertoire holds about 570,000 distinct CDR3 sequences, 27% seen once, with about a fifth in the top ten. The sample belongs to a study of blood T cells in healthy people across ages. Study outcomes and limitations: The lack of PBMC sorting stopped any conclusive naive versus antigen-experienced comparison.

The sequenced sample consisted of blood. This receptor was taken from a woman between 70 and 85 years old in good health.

CDR3 region: CASSPSGNNIQYF. The DNA for the CDR3 is TGCGCCAGCAGCCCATCGGGGAACAACATTCAGTACTTC. This chain links TRBV5-1 with TRBJ2-4, with a tentative D call TRBD2 (5 bases). Germline CDR1 reads SGHRS; CDR2 reads YFSETQ. Trimming took 4 bases from V and 7 from J, leaving 12 bases between them. The CDR3 spans 13 residues.